The TCR beta chain described here comes from a study of OX40 agonist ivuxolimab in advanced cancers. The CDR3 totals 15 residues. J was trimmed by 10 bases and V by 4 bases; bases with no gene match: 4. Germline assignment: CDR1 MNHEY and CDR2 SVGAGI. Sequencing was performed with immunoSEQ multiplex PCR; in TCRdb, only in-frame clones are kept and a portion is missing. The table has around 12,000 clones, around 84% seen once. This TCR derives from an adult with an advanced solid tumor such as melanoma, head and neck, liver or kidney cancer. Specimen: CD4+ or CD8+ T cells sorted from blood, collected in a trial of the OX40 agonist ivuxolimab. The chain uses TRBV6-5 and TRBJ2-1; TRBD2 aligns across 16 bases. The CDR3 here is CASSSPGLAGGEQFF. The CDR3 DNA reads as TGTGCCAGCAGTTCCCCGGGACTAGCGGGAGGGGAGCAGTTCTTC.